This T cell receptor (beta chain) was profiled in a study of beta chain features in type 1 diabetes. Findings and caveats of the study: Shorter templates might be favored by PCR, equally in patients and controls.

The CDR3 has 11 residues. CDR1 is DFQATT and CDR2 is SNEGSKA in the germline V gene (reference sequence). V was clipped by 3 bases and J by 4 bases, with 6 bases between them. This clone has a handful of counts. Its antigen is undetermined. Additional DNA sequences in this sample encode the identical CDR3. The sequenced template was cDNA made from the entire isolated RNA. Generated by immunoSEQ multiplex PCR, the TCRdb table keeps only in-frame clones and is missing some. The sample holds hundreds of thousands of clones; about 16% are singletons and the top ten take roughly 0.098%. This sequence originates from a man between 18 and 29 years old in good health. The sequenced sample was naive CD4+ T cells from blood. The V and J genes are TRBV20-1 and TRBJ1-2; D possibly corresponds to TRBD1 (6 bases). CDR3 DNA sequence: TGCAGTGCTAGGGACAGCTATGGCTACACCTTC. Amino acid sequence: CSARDSYGYTF.